A single T cell receptor (beta chain) is shown here with its context. Antigen specificity is unknown. These data are taken from a study of radiotherapy plus CTLA-4 blockade in lung cancer. Study-wide results and limits: Interferon-beta, together with early blood T cell clone dynamics, reportedly best predicted response.

TCRdb's table, derived via immunoSEQ multiplex PCR, lists solely in-frame clones and lacks some. The sample contains about 51,000 clones, about three quarters of which appear only once. The CDR3 consists of 14 residues. CDR1 MNHEY and CDR2 SVGAGI come from the germline V gene. V was trimmed by 0 bases and J by 8 bases, leaving 13 bases between them. Here the sequenced sample was peripheral blood, taken from a patient treated with radiotherapy plus ipilimumab. The clonotype comes from a human donor with non-small cell lung cancer whose response to radiotherapy plus ipilimumab could not be evaluated. The chain couples TRBV6-5 to TRBJ1-2; D gene uncertain. CDR3 bases: TGTGCCAGCAGTTACTCCGTCAGTAGCCGAGGCTACACCTTC. This gives the protein CASSYSVSSRGYTF.